Listed below are T cell receptor beta chains from one sample, sequenced in a study of blood T cell repertoires in COVID-19. Method: immunoSEQ multiplex PCR; TCRdb's copy keeps in-frame clones and lacks some. Among around 15,000 clones listed, 80% to 90% were seen once. Sequences were obtained from peripheral blood. These receptors all come from an older man with acute or convalescent COVID-19. Both conserved end residues are part of each CDR3.

j_gene,v_gene,len,CDR3aa
TRBJ2-2,TRBV5-3,17,CARSLARDRGSPGELFF
TRBJ2-2,TRBV6-5,15,CASTTSGTLTGELFF
TRBJ2-1,TRBV2,15,CASSEGQISYNEQFF
TRBJ1-4,TRBV20-1,11,CSAPTNEKLFF
TRBJ1-2,TRBV24-1,16,CATSDLGQGGNYGYTF
TRBJ1-5,TRBV2,16,CASSVFRTGGRQPQHF
TRBJ1-1,TRBV12-3/TRBV12-4,12,CATGRGNTEAFF
TRBJ1-1,TRBV18,12,CASSPPDRVAFF
TRBJ2-3,TRBV5-1,14,CASSLEGDTDTQYF
TRBJ2-5,TRBV3-1/TRBV3-2,16,CASSPVPGGLGETQYF
TRBJ2-5,TRBV7-6,11,CASSDLGTQYF
TRBJ2-3,TRBV9,12,CASSVAQDTQYF
TRBJ1-1,TRBV15,14,CATSNSRGRTEAFF
TRBJ1-1,TRBV11-1,14,CASSLNAGLGEAFF
TRBJ1-2,TRBV19,15,CASTEIPGQTYGYTF
TRBJ1-2,TRBV7-3,14,CASSLLITNYGYTF
TRBJ1-2,TRBV3-1/TRBV3-2,13,CASSRLLRGGYTF
TRBJ1-2,TRBV6-5,15,CASSYSPSGNYGYTF
TRBJ2-2,TRBV7-2,15,CASSPQGGYTGELFF
TRBJ1-1,TRBV5-6,13,CASSLPGNTEAFF
TRBJ2-2,TRBV30,13,CAWSPLGAGELFF
TRBJ2-7,TRBV15,16,CATSSPGTSGTYEQYF
TRBJ1-3,TRBV6-5,16,CASSYSEGISGNTIYF
TRBJ1-5,TRBV30,14,CAWSVSGGSQPQHF
TRBJ1-2,TRBV6-5,14,CASRNRGRTNGYTF
TRBJ2-7,TRBV5-1,11,CASRAQSEQYF
TRBJ2-5,TRBV6-2/TRBV6-3,11,CASSKAETQYF
TRBJ2-1,TRBV7-3,14,CASSSTGIADEQFF
TRBJ2-7,TRBV2,12,CARGQGSREQYF